This entry describes one TCR beta chain. Its antigen is not identified. Deletions cut 0 bases from V and 0 bases from J, with 7 bases between. There are 16 residues in the CDR3. Germline lookup yields CDR1 SGHRS and CDR2 YFSETQ. The time point was: week 47, end of study. Each dose delivered 300 ug of mutant IDH1 20-mer peptide subcutaneously with imiquimod. Each patient was administered eight vaccinations, scheduled in weeks 1, 3, 5, 7, 11, 15, 19 and 23. Those who donated had recent WHO grade 3 or 4 IDH1-mutant, ATRX-lost astrocytomas. This sample is drawn from a study of a mutant IDH1 vaccine in newly diagnosed glioma. Libraries were prepared by immunoSEQ multiplex PCR; TCRdb keeps only in-frame clonotypes and omits some of them. The data contain around 60,000 clones, roughly 87% of them singletons.

This clonotype was sampled from a young man with glioma. The sample was PBMCs, taken from a glioma patient whose treatment included an IDH1 peptide vaccine. This rearrangement joins TRBV5-1 to TRBJ2-6; D is unclear. The chain's CDR3 is CASSLAQSSGANVLTF. Written as DNA, the CDR3 is TGCGCCAGCAGCTTGGCCCAGAGCTCTGGGGCCAACGTCCTGACTTTC.